This TCR beta chain was captured by sequencing in a study of regulatory T cells in long-lasting Graves disease. General study findings and limits: New patients shared fewer public clonotypes (approximately 1,000) than persistent patients did (approximately 3,000). Only a small sample size was used, which may have cut accuracy.

Libraries of TCR beta came from iRepertoire HTBI primers plus Arm-PCR of CDR3 regions. TCRdb re-called the multiplex PCR reads through MiXCR, storing one row per CDR3 protein. The profile shows 600,000 to 850,000 distinct CDR3 sequences, about 30% of them singletons. Time point of the sample: persistent/refractory GD, antithyroid drugs over 5 years with positive TRAb. The TCR library was made from RNA extracted from PBMCs. The patients included were those that came from an endocrinology department in Xi'an, China. Each patient gave approximately 8.8 milliliters of EDTA-anticoagulated peripheral blood. This clonotype was recorded a few times. Its antigen is undetermined. V was clipped by 8 bases and J by 5 bases, with 4 bases between them. Germline loops: CDR1 SNHLY, CDR2 FYNNEI. The CDR3 covers 9 residues.

This TCR came from a female donor with Graves disease. This material consisted of peripheral blood mononuclear cells (PBMCs), taken when the disease was refractory, from a patient treated with antithyroid drugs. V is TRBV2 and J is TRBJ2-7; no definite D call. CDR3 amino acids: CASGNEQYF. Written as DNA, the CDR3 is TGTGCCAGCGGAAACGAGCAGTACTTC.